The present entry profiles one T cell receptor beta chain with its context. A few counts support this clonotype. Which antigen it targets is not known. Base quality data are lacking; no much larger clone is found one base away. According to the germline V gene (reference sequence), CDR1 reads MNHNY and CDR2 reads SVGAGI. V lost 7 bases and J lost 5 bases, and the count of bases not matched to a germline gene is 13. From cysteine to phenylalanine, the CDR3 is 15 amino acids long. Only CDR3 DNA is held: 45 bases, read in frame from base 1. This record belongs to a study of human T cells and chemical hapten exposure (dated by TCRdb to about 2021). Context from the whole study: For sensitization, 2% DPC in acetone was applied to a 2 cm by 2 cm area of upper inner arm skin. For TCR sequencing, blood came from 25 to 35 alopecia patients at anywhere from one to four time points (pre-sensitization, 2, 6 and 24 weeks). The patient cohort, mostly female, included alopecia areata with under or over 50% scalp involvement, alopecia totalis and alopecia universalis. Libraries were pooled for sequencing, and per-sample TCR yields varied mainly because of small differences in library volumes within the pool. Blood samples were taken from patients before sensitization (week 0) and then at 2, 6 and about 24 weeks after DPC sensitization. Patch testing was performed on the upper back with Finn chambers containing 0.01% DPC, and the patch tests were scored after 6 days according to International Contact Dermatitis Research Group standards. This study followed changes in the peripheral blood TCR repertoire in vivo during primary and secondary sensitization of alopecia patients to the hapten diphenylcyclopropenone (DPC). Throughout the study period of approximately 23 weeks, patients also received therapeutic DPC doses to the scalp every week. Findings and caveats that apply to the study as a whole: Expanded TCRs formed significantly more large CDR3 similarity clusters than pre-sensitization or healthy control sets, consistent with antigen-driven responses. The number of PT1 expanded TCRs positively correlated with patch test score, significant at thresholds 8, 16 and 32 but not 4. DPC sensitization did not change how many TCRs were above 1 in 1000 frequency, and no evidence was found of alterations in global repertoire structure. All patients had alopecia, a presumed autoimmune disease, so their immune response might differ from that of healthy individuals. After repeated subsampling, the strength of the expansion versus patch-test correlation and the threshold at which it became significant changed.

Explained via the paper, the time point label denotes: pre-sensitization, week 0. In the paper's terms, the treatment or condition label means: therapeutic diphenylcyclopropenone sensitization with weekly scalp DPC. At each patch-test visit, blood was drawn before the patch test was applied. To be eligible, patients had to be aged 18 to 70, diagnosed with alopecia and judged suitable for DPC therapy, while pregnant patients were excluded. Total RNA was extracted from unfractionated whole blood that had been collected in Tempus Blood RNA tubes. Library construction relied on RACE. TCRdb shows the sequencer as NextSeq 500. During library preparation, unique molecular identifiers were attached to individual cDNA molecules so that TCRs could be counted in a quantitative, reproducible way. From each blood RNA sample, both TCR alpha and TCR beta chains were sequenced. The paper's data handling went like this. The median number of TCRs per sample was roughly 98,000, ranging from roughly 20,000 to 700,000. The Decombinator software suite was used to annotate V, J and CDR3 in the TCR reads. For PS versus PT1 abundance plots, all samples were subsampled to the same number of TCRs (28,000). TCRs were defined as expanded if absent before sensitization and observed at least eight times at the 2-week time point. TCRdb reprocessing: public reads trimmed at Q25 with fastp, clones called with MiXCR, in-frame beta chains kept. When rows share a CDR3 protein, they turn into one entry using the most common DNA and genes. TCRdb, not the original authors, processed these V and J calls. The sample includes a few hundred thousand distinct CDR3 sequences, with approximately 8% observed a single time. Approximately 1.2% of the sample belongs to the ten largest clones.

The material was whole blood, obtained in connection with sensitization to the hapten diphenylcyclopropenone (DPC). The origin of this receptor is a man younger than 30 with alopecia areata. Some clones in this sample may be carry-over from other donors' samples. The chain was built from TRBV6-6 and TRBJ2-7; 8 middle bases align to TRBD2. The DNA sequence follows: TGTGCCAGCACCCCCGGGAGGGGAACCCCCAACGAGCAGTACTTC. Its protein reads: CASTPGRGTPNEQYF.